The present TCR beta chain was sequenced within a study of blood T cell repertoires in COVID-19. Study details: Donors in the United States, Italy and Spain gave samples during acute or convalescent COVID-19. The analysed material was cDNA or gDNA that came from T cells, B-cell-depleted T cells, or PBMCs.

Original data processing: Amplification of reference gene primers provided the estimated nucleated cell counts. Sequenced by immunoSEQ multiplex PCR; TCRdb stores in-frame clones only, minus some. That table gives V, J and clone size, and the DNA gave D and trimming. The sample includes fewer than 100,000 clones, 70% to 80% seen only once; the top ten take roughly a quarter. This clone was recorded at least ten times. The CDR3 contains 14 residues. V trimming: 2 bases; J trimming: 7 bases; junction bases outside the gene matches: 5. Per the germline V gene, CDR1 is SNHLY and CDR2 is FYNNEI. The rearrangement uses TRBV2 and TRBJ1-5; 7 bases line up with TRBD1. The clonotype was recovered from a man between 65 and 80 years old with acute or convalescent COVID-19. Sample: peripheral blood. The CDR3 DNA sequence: TGTGCCAGCAGTGAATGGGCAGGGGGACAGCCCCAGCATTTT. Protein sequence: CASSEWAGGQPQHF.